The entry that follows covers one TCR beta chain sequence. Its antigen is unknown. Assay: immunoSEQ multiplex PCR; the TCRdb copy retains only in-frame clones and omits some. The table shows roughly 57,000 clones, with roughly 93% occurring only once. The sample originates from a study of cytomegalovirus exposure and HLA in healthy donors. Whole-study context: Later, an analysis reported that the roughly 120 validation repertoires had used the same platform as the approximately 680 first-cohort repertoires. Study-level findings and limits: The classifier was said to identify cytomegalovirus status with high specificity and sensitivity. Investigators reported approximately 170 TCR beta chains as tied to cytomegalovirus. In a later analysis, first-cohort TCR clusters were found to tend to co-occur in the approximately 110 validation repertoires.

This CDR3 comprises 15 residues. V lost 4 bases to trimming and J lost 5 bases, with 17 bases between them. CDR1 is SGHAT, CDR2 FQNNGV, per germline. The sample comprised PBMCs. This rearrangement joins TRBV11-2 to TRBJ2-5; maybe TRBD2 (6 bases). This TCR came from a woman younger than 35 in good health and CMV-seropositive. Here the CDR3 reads CASSSWDSPAETQYF. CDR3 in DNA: TGTGCCAGCAGCTCTTGGGACTCCCCGGCGGAGACCCAGTACTTC.